One and the same sample provided the 4 T cell receptor beta chains below, sequenced in a study of blood T cell repertoires in COVID-19. Clones were sequenced by immunoSEQ multiplex PCR, and TCRdb holds only the in-frame ones, with some missing. The sample holds around 300,000 clones, more than 70% seen once. The sample comprised peripheral blood. All receptors derive from a man younger than 45 with active or convalescent COVID-19.

V usage is TRBV28 and J usage is TRBJ1-2, with unresolved D. This CDR3 has 12 residues. CDR1 MDHEN and CDR2 SYDVKM come from the germline V gene. V lost 2 bases and J lost 9, with 10 bases in between. In DNA form, the CDR3 reads TGTGCCAGCAGTTTAGGAGGGAGCAGCTACACCTTC. Amino acid sequence: CASSLGGSSYTF.

With regard to this clone: The same CDR3 can be traced to other DNA sequences in this sample. The chain uses TRBV9 and TRBJ1-3, with a possible D match to TRBD1 (6 bases). The CDR3 totals 14 residues. Trimming cost V 2 bases and J 3 bases, with 9 bases left between them. Germline-derived CDR1 and CDR2 are SGDLS and YYNGEE. The CDR3 loop reads CASSVRGSGNTIYF. The DNA of the CDR3 is TGTGCCAGCAGCGTCAGGGGCAGTGGAAACACCATATATTTT. The full variable domain, in which reference TRBV9 and TRBJ1-3 provide the parts outside the CDR3, is DSGVTQTPKHLITATGQRVTLRCSPRSGDLSVYWYQQSLDQGLQFLIQYYNGEERAKGNILERFSAQQFPDLHSELNLSSLELGDSALYFCASSVRGSGNTIYFGEGSWLTVV.

The V call is TRBV30, the J call TRBJ2-2, with TRBD2 matching over 9 bases. The CDR3 length is 16 residues. J gave up 5 bases and V 2 bases, and 9 bases lay outside the gene matches. CDR1 is GTSNPN, CDR2 SVGIG, per germline (reference sequence). The CDR3 DNA sequence: TGTGCCTGGAGTTCCGGGACTAGCCTATCGACCGGGGAGCTGTTTTTT. Amino acids: CAWSSGTSLSTGELFF.

This chain uses TRBV3-1 (or the pseudogene TRBV3-2) with TRBJ2-2, with TRBD1 matching 11 bases. The CDR3 totals 15 residues. Germline lookup yields CDR1 LGHDT and CDR2 YNNKEL (reference sequence). The J segment lost 5 bases and the V segment lost 5 bases, leaving 4 bases of the junction unmatched. In DNA, the CDR3 is TGTGCCAGCAGCACCGGGACAGGGGGTACCGGGGAGCTGTTTTTT. This codes for CASSTGTGGTGELFF.